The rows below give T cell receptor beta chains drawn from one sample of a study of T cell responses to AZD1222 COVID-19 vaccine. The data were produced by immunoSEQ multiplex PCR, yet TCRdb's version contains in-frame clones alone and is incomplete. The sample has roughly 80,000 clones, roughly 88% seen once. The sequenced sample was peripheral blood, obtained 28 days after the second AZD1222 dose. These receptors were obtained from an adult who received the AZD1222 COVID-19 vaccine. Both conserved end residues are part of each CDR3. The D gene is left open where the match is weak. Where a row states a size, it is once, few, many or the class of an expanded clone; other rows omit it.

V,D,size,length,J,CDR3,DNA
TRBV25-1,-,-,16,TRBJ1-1,CASSGPFGDPGNEAFF,TGTGCCAGCAGTGGCCCTTTTGGAGACCCCGGGAATGAAGCTTTCTTT
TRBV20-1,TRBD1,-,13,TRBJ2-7,CSASSRGSTEQYF,TGCAGTGCTAGTTCCAGGGGGTCGACCGAGCAGTACTTC
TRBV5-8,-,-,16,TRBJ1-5,CASSTNGGLFSAPQHF,TGTGCCAGCAGCACCAACGGAGGGCTCTTTAGCGCACCCCAGCATTTT
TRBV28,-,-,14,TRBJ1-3,CASSQGGSGNTIYF,TGTGCCAGCAGCCAAGGGGGAAGTGGAAACACCATATATTTT
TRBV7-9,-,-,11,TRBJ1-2,CASSLGALYTF,TGTGCCAGCAGCTTAGGGGCCCTCTACACCTTC
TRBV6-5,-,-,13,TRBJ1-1,CASRLQGNTEAFF,TGTGCCAGCAGACTACAGGGGAACACTGAAGCTTTCTTT
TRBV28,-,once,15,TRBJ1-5,CASSLDTYSNQPQHF,TGTGCCAGCAGTTTGGACACATATAGCAATCAGCCCCAGCATTTT
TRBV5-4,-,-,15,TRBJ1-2,CASSNTGLVNYGYTF,TGTGCCAGCAGCAATACGGGACTCGTAAACTATGGCTACACCTTC
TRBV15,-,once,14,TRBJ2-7,CATSSYGQTYEQYF,TGTGCCACCAGCAGTTATGGACAGACCTACGAGCAGTACTTC
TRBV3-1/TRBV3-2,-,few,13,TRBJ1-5,CASSLQVNQPQHF,TGTGCCAGCAGTCTTCAGGTCAATCAGCCCCAGCATTTT
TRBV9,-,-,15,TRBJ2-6,CASSVGGTGANVLTF,TGTGCCAGCAGCGTAGGGGGGACTGGGGCCAACGTCCTGACTTTC
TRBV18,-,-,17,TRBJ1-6,CASSPLAALGDNSPLHF,TGTGCCAGCTCACCACTCGCGGCTCTGGGGGATAATTCACCCCTCCACTTT
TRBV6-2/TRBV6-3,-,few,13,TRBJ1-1,CASSRVQGTEAFF,TGTGCCAGCAGCCGCGTACAGGGCACTGAAGCTTTCTTT
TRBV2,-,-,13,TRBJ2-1,CASGRDIYNEQFF,TGTGCCAGCGGGAGGGACATCTACAATGAGCAGTTCTTC
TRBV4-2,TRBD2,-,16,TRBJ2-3,CASSQELAGMADTQYF,TGTGCCAGCAGCCAAGAGCTAGCGGGGATGGCAGATACGCAGTATTTT
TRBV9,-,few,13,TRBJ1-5,CASSVGEVQPQHF,TGTGCCAGCAGCGTGGGGGAAGTTCAGCCCCAGCATTTT
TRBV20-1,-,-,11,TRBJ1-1,CSAIMNTEAFF,TGCAGTGCAATCATGAACACTGAAGCTTTCTTT
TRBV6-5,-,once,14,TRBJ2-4,CASTLEHAKNIQYF,TGTGCCAGCACGCTAGAGCATGCCAAAAACATTCAGTACTTC
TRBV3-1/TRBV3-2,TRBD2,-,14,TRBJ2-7,CASRQSGGADEQYF,TGTGCCAGCAGGCAAAGCGGGGGGGCTGACGAGCAGTACTTC
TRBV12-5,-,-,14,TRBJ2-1,CASGSGVGPNEQFF,TGTGCTAGTGGCTCCGGGGTGGGTCCAAATGAGCAGTTCTTC
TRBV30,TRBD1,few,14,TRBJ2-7,CAWSRGQGEYEQYF,TGTGCCTGGAGCCGGGGACAGGGAGAATACGAGCAGTACTTC
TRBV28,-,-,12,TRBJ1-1,CASLKSDTEAFF,TGTGCCAGCCTTAAAAGCGACACTGAAGCTTTCTTT
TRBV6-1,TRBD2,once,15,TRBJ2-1,CASSDLGTTGNEQFF,TGTGCCAGCAGTGATTTAGGGACTACGGGCAATGAGCAGTTCTTC